In this sample, the clone carrying this T cell receptor (beta chain) turned up once. The sample originates from a study of cytomegalovirus exposure and HLA in healthy donors. The PCR employed 60 Vbeta primers together with 13 Jbeta primers. Libraries were prepared by immunoSEQ multiplex PCR; TCRdb keeps only in-frame clonotypes and omits some of them. The data contain 100,000 to 120,000 clones, over 65% of them singletons. CDR3 size: 15 residues. V was pared by 4 bases and J by 7 bases, with 6 bases of the junction left unmatched. In germline, CDR1 is LNHDA, CDR2 SQIVND (reference sequence). Material: PBMCs. This sequence originates from a woman aged 25 to 39 in good health and CMV-seropositive. V is TRBV19 and J is TRBJ2-1; 11 bases are a match to TRBD2. CDR3 bases: TGTGCCAGTAGTACAGGACTAGCGGGTCGAAATGAGCAGTTCTTC. Protein: CASSTGLAGRNEQFF.